This paragraph covers one T cell receptor (beta chain) sequence. This specimen belongs to a study of blood T cell repertoires in COVID-19. On the study more broadly: Acute and convalescent COVID-19 samples came from the United States, Italy and Spain. PBMCs, B-cell-depleted T cells, or T cells provided the cDNA or gDNA that made up the material.

V gave up 4 bases and J gave up 2 bases, with 23 bases separating them. The CDR3 sequence is 18 residues long. The germline gives CDR1 LGHDT, CDR2 YNNKEL (reference sequence). As handled by the study authors: How many nucleated cells were present was estimated from reference gene primer amplification. Sequenced by immunoSEQ multiplex PCR; TCRdb stores in-frame clones only, minus some. The V and J calls and clone size were taken over from that table, and D and trimming were inferred from the DNA. Found here are 250,000 to 300,000 clones, around 87% of them singletons; the top ten hold about 2.2%. The sequenced sample consisted of peripheral blood. This receptor was obtained from a woman between 45 and 65 years old who had recovered from COVID-19. J is TRBJ2-5 and V is TRBV3-1 (or the pseudogene TRBV3-2); weak D call: TRBD1 (6 bases). The CDR3 spells CASSPWEPGPGDQETQYF. The CDR3 DNA sequence: TGTGCCAGCAGCCCATGGGAACCGGGACCAGGGGATCAAGAGACCCAGTACTTC.